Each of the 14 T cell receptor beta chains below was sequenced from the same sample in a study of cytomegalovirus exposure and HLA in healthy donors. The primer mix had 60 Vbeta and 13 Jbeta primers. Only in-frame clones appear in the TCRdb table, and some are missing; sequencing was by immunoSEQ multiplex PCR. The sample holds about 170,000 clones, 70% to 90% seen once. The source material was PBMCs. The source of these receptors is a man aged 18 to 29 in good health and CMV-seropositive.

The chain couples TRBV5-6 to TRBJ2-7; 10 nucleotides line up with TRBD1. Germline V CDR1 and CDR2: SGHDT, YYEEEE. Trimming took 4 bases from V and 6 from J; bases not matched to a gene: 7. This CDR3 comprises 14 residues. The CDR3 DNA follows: TGTGCCAGCAGCCTCGGGACAGGGGTTCTCGAGCAGTACTTC. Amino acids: CASSLGTGVLEQYF.

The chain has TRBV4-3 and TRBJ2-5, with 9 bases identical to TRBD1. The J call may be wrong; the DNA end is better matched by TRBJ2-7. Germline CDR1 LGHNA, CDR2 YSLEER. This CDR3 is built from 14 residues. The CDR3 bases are TGCGCCAGCAGCCAGAGGGACAGGGTCAACGAGCAGTACTTC. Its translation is CASSQRDRVNEQYF.

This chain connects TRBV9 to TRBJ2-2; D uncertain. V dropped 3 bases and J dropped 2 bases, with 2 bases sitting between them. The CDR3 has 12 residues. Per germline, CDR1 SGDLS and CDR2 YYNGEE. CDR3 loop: CASSANTGELFF. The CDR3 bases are TGTGCCAGCAGCGCAAACACCGGGGAGCTGTTTTTT. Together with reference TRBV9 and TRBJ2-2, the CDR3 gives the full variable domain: DSGVTQTPKHLITATGQRVTLRCSPRSGDLSVYWYQQSLDQGLQFLIQYYNGEERAKGNILERFSAQQFPDLHSELNLSSLELGDSALYFCASSANTGELFFGEGSRLTVL.

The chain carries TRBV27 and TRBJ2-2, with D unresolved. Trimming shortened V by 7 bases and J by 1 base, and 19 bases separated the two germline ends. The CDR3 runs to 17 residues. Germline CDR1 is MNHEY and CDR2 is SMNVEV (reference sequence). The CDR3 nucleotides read TGTGCCAGCAATGAACTTGGTCTGGCGGAGAACACCGGGGAGCTGTTTTTT. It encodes CASNELGLAENTGELFF.

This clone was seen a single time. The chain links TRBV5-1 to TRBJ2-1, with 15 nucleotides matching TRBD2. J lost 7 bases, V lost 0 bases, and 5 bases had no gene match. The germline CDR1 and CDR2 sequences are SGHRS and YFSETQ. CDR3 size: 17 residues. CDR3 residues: CASSLAGLAGGANEQFF. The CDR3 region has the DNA TGCGCCAGCAGCTTGGCGGGACTAGCGGGGGGCGCGAATGAGCAGTTCTTC.

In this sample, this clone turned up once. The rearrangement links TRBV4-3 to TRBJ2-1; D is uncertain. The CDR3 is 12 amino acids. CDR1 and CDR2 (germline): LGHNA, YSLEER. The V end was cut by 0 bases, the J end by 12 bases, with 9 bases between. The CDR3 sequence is CASSQDSTGQFF. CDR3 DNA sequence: TGCGCCAGCAGCCAAGATAGTACTGGGCAGTTCTTC.

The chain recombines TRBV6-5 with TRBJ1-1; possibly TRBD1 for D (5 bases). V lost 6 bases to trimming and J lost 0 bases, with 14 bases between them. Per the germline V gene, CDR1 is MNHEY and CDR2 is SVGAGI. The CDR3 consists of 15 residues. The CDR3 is CASSRQQIMNTEAFF. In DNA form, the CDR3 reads TGTGCCAGCAGCAGACAGCAGATTATGAACACTGAAGCTTTCTTT.

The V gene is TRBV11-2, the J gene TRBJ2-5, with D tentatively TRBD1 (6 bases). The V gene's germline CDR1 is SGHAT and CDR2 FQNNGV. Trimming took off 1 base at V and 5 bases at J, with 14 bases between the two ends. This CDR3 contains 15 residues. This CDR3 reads CASSLVGGQWETQYF. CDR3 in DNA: TGTGCCAGCAGCTTAGTCGGCGGACAGTGGGAGACCCAGTACTTC.

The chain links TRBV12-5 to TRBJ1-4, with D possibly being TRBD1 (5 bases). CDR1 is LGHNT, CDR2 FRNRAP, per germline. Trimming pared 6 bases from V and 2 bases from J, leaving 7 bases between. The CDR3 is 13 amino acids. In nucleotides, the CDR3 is TGTGCTAGTGGCCGACAGACTAATGAAAAACTGTTTTTT. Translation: CASGRQTNEKLFF.

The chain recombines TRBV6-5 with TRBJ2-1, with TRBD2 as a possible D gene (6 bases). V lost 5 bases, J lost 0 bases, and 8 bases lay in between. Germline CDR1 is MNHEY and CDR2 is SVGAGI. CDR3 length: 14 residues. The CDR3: CASSGGSSYNEQFF. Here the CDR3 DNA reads TGTGCCAGCAGTGGGGGGAGCTCCTACAATGAGCAGTTCTTC.

The CDR3: CASGRQLNQPQHF. In nucleotides, the CDR3 is TGTGCCAGCGGTCGACAGCTCAATCAGCCCCAGCATTTT. The chain joins TRBV2 to TRBJ1-5; a weak D match, TRBD1 (5 bases). With 8 bases removed from V and 3 bases from J, the gap between germline ends came to 11 bases. The length of the CDR3 is 13 residues. Germline loops: CDR1 SNHLY, CDR2 FYNNEI.

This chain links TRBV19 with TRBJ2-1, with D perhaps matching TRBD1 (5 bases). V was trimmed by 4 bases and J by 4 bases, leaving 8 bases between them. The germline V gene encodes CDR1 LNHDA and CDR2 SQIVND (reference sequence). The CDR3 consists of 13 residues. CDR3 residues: CASSKSGYNEQFF. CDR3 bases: TGTGCCAGTAGTAAGTCAGGGTACAATGAGCAGTTCTTC. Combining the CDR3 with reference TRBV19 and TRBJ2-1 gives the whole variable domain DGGITQSPKYLFRKEGQNVTLSCEQNLNHDAMYWYRQDPGQGLRLIYYSQIVNDFQKGDIAEGYSVSREKKESFPLTVTSAQKNPTAFYLCASSKSGYNEQFFGPGTRLTVL.

As DNA, the CDR3 is TGTGCCAGTCGGACAGGGATTGATTCACCCCTCCACTTT. Amino acids: CASRTGIDSPLHF. The chain has TRBV18 and TRBJ1-6; 8 bases align to TRBD1. Unmatched junction bases numbered 6, after V lost 9 bases and J lost 8 bases. The germline V gene encodes CDR1 KGHSH and CDR2 LQKENI. The length of the CDR3 is 13 residues.

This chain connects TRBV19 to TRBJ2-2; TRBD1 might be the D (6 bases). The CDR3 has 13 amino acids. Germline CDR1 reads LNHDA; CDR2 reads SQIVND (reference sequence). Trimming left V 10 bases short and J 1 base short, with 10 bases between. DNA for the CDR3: TGTGCCACCCGACAGGTGAACACCGGGGAGCTGTTTTTT. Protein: CATRQVNTGELFF.